This section outlines one T cell receptor (beta chain) sequence together with its context. Its antigen is currently unknown. The data were taken from a study of blood T cells in healthy people across ages. Overall study findings and caveats: Versus aged donors, long-lived donors had higher diversity and more naive CD4+ cells.

The use of a sample-barcoded 5' primer and a J-beta primer mix characterized a second PCR of roughly 7 to 11 cycles. TCRdb processed the 5' RACE reads anew with MiXCR; each CDR3 protein has one entry. The sample records 800,000 or so distinct CDR3 sequences, about 25% being singletons. The V gene lost 6 bases and the J gene lost 5 bases, with 13 bases spanning the gap. Germline values: CDR1 DFQATT, CDR2 SNEGSKA (reference sequence). There are 12 residues in the CDR3. This same sample was also part of a study on T cells of mothers and their children. That paper adds: Relative to unrelated pairs, biologically related mother-child dyads exhibited marginally greater, non-significant overlap.

The sequence derives from a boy between 10 and 17 years old in good health. Input material: blood. The chain is built from TRBV20-1 and TRBJ1-1, with a tentative D call TRBD1 (5 bases). The CDR3 sequence is CSASWGYTEAFF. The DNA of the CDR3 is TGCAGTGCCAGTTGGGGGTATACTGAAGCTTTCTTT.